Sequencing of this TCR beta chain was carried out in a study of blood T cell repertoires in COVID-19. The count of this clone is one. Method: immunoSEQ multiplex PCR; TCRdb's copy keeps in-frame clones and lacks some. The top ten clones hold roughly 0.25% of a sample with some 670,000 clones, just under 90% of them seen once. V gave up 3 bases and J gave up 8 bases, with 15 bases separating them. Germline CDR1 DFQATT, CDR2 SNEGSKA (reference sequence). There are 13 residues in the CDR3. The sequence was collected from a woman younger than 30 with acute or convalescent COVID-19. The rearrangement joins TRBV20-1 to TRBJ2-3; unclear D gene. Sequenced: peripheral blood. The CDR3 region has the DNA TGCAGTGCTAGTCTCGCCGAGTACGGTACGCAGTATTTT. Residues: CSASLAEYGTQYF.